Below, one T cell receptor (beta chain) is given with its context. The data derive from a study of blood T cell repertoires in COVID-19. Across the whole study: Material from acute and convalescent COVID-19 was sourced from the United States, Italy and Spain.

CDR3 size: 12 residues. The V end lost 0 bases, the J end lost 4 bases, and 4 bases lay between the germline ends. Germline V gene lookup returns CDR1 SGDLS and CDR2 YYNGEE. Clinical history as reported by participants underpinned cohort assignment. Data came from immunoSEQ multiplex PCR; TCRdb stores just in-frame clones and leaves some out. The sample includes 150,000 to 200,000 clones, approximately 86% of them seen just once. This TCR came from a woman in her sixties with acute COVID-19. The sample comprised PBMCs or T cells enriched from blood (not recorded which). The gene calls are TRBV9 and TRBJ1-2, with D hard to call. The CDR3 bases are TGTGCCAGCAGCGTAGCCGGCTATGGCTACACCTTC. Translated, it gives CASSVAGYGYTF.